The subject of this entry is one T cell receptor (beta chain). What it binds is not known. Using immunoSEQ multiplex PCR, the repertoire was profiled, and TCRdb retains in-frame clones only, with some absent. The sample has 40,000 or so clones; 80% to 90% are singletons. The data originate from a study of CD4 T cells in relation to SARS-CoV-2 and coronaviruses. About the study: Convalescent donors were aged roughly 21 to 72, with median around 40 years. General study results and limits: Crossreactive clones expanded significantly less to SARS-CoV-2 than monoreactive clones. Memory recall responses, not primary responses primed in culture, are what the assay detects. Crossreactivity was assessed only for spike protein, not other viral proteins.

This sequence originates from an adult with COVID-19. The sequenced sample was memory CD4+ T cells from PBMCs.

For the CDR3, the DNA is TGTGCCACCAGTGAACCTCAACCGGGACTAGCGATCGATGAGCAGTTCTTC. Translation gives CATSEPQPGLAIDEQFF. The chain uses TRBV24-1 and TRBJ2-1, with 10 bases that match TRBD2. V lost 4 bases to trimming and J lost 8 bases; unmatched junction nucleotides: 13. CDR3 length: 17 residues. Germline V lookup: CDR1 KGHDR, CDR2 SFDVKD.